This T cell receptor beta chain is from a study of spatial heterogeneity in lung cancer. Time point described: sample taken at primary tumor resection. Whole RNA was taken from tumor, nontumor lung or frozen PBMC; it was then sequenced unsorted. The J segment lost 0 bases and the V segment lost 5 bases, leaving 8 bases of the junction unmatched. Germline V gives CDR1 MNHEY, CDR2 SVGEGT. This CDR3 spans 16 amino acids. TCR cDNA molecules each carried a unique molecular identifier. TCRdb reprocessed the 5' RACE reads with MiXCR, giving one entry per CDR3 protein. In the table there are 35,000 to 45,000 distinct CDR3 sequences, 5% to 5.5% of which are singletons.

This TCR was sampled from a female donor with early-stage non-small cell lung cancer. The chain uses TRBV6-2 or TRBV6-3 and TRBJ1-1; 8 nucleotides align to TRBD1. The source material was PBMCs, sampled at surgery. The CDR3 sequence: CASSGAGGVLNTEAFF. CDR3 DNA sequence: TGTGCCAGCAGTGGGGCAGGGGGCGTGTTGAACACTGAAGCTTTCTTT.